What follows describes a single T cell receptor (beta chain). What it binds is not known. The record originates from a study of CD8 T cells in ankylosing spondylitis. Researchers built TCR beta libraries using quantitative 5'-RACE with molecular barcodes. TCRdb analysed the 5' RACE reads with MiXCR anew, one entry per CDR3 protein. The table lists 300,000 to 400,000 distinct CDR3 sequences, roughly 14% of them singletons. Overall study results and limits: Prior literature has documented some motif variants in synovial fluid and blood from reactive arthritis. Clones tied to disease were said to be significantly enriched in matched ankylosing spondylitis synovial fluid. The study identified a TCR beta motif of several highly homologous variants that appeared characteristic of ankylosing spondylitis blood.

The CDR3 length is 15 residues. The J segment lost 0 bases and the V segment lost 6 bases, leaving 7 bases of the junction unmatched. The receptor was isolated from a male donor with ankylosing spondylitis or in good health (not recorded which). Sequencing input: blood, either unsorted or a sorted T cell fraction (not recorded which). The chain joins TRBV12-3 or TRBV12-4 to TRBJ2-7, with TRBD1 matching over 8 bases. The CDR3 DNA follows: TGTGCCAGCAGGGGGGGACAGGCGAGCTCCTACGAGCAGTACTTC. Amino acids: CASRGGQASSYEQYF.